These 5 T cell receptor beta chains originate from one sample sequenced in a study of spatial heterogeneity in lung cancer. TCRdb independently ran MiXCR on the 5' RACE reads; one entry per CDR3 protein. The data show 25,000 to 30,000 distinct CDR3 sequences, around 5.8% seen once. Time point noted: blood at routine non-recurrence follow-up after resection. Unsorted whole RNA from tumor, nontumor lung or frozen PBMC underwent sequencing. The source was PBMCs, collected at follow-up. The receptors come from a male donor with early-stage non-small cell lung cancer.

This clonotype was observed at least ten times. Here the CDR3 DNA reads TGCGCCAGCAGCTTTAAGGGCTTGGATTCACCCCTCCACTTT. Its translation is CASSFKGLDSPLHF. The chain links TRBV5-1 to TRBJ1-6; D is uncertain. Trimming shortened V by 2 bases and J by 8 bases, and 11 bases separated the two germline ends. The CDR3 consists of 14 residues. Germline V CDR1 and CDR2: SGHRS, YFSETQ.

This clonotype occurred many times. This chain connects TRBV7-3 to TRBJ2-2; the D gene is possibly TRBD1 (5 bases). Trimming stripped 5 bases from V and 2 bases from J, with 15 bases between. There are 16 residues in the CDR3. The germline gives CDR1 SGHTA, CDR2 FQGTGA. The CDR3 region has the DNA TGTGCCAGCAGCCCCGGCGGACACGCCAACACCGGGGAGCTGTTTTTT. This codes for CASSPGGHANTGELFF. Full variable domain (outside the CDR3, taken from reference TRBV7-3 and TRBJ2-2): GAGVSQTPSNKVTEKGKYVELRCDPISGHTALYWYRQSLGQGPEFLIYFQGTGAADDSGLPNDRFFAVRPEGSVSTLKIQRTERGDSAVYLCASSPGGHANTGELFFGEGSRLTVL.

This clonotype was found many times. The chain carries TRBV5-5 and TRBJ2-1; 7 positions match TRBD1. The CDR3 consists of 12 residues. J lost 14 bases, V lost 5 bases, and 10 bases had no gene match. Germline CDR1 SGHKS, CDR2 YYEKEE (reference sequence). The CDR3 DNA follows: TGTGCCAGCAGTGGGGACAGTCCAAAGGAGTTCTTC. It is translated as CASSGDSPKEFF.

This clonotype was counted many times. This rearrangement joins TRBV7-9 to TRBJ1-2; no clear D gene. The CDR3 is 14 amino acids. V lost 0 bases and J lost 3, with 8 bases in between. Germline V lookup: CDR1 SEHNR, CDR2 FQNEAQ (reference sequence). The DNA for the CDR3 is TGTGCCAGCAGCTTAGCCGGGGAATACTATGGCTACACCTTC. This gives the protein CASSLAGEYYGYTF.

This rearrangement joins TRBV7-2 to TRBJ2-3, with D hard to call. The length of the CDR3 is 12 residues. Trimming took off 3 bases at V and 6 bases at J, with 7 bases between the two ends. CDR1 is SGHTA and CDR2 is FQGNSA in the germline V gene. CDR3 bases: TGTGCCAGCAGCTTTCTAGGGGATACGCAGTATTTT. Residues: CASSFLGDTQYF.